The next 18 T cell receptor beta chains were all read from a single sample in a study of T cell changes during pregnancy in multiple sclerosis. TCRdb keeps only in-frame clones here, not all; method: immunoSEQ multiplex PCR. The table includes about 81,000 clones, less than 95% detected once. This material consisted of peripheral blood, taken in the third trimester of pregnancy. The receptors here all came from a female donor with multiple sclerosis, enrolled in a pregnancy study.

The chain recombines TRBV19 with TRBJ2-1, with 8 bases matching TRBD1. The CDR3 runs 17 residues. V was clipped by 6 bases and J by 3 bases; unmatched bases: 13. Germline V gives CDR1 LNHDA, CDR2 SQIVND (reference sequence). The CDR3 region has the DNA TGTGCCAGTAGGCCGTCGACAGGGGCTGAGGTCTACAATGAGCAGTTCTTC. Translation gives CASRPSTGAEVYNEQFF.

The rearrangement uses TRBV2 and TRBJ2-3; weak D call: TRBD2 (5 bases). V was cut by 7 bases and J by 2 bases, with 10 bases left in between. This CDR3 has 13 residues. CDR1 is SNHLY and CDR2 is FYNNEI in the germline V gene. CDR3 DNA sequence: TGTGCCAGCAAGGCGGGCCACACAGATACGCAGTATTTT. Protein sequence: CASKAGHTDTQYF.

This clone was recorded once. This rearrangement joins TRBV7-9 to TRBJ2-2, with D maybe TRBD1 (6 bases). CDR1 is SEHNR and CDR2 is FQNEAQ in the germline V gene (reference sequence). The CDR3 spans 15 residues. V was trimmed by 3 bases and J by 2 bases, leaving 10 bases between them. Written as DNA, the CDR3 is TGTGCCAGCAGCTTCCAGGGGCCTAACACCGGGGAGCTGTTTTTT. It codes for CASSFQGPNTGELFF.

The chain's CDR3 is CASSLAAGGSLGNEQFF. The CDR3 DNA reads as TGCGCCAGCAGCTTGGCAGCGGGGGGGTCCCTAGGCAATGAGCAGTTCTTC. V gene TRBV5-1 combines with J gene TRBJ2-1, with TRBD2 matching over 10 bases. The CDR3 runs to 17 residues. Germline V CDR1 and CDR2: SGHRS, YFSETQ. Losses at the gene ends were 0 bases for V and 6 bases for J; bases not matched to a gene: 9.

This sequence joins TRBV9 and TRBJ2-1; D possibly corresponds to TRBD2 (6 bases). Trimming removed 0 bases at V and 0 bases at J, with 10 bases between. CDR1 is SGDLS and CDR2 is YYNGEE in the germline V gene. The CDR3 sequence is 16 residues long. Here the CDR3 reads CASSVEDGSSYNEQFF. CDR3 in DNA: TGTGCCAGCAGCGTAGAAGACGGGAGCTCCTACAATGAGCAGTTCTTC.

This CDR3 reads CASSPTYQPQHF. CDR3 nucleotide sequence: TGCGCCAGCAGCCCAACTTACCAGCCCCAGCATTTT. The rearrangement joins TRBV4-1 to TRBJ1-5; no reliable D call. Germline assignment: CDR1 MGHRA and CDR2 YSYEKL. V shed 4 bases and J shed 7 bases, with 8 bases lying between them. This CDR3 contains 12 residues.

V usage is TRBV7-9 and J usage is TRBJ2-7; D gene uncertain. There are 14 residues in the CDR3. Germline V gene data show CDR1 as SEHNR and CDR2 as FQNEAQ (reference sequence). Between the trimmed V and J ends, which lost 4 bases and 4 bases, there was a span of 14 bases. CDR3 sequence reads: CASSSEPIIYEQYF. The CDR3 DNA follows: TGTGCCAGCAGCTCAGAACCAATTATTTACGAGCAGTACTTC.

The chain uses TRBV13 and TRBJ1-1, with D perhaps matching TRBD1 (5 bases). This CDR3 is built from 15 residues. Deletions cut 1 base from V and 1 base from J, with 10 bases between. CDR1 PRHDT and CDR2 FYEKMQ come from the germline V gene (reference sequence). In DNA form, the CDR3 reads TGTGCCAGCAGCTTAGACGGGGGTGGGAACACTGAAGCTTTCTTT. Amino acids: CASSLDGGGNTEAFF.

This sequence joins TRBV27 and TRBJ2-2; tentative D call: TRBD1 (5 bases). This CDR3 region has 16 residues. V dropped 2 bases and J dropped 3 bases, with 13 bases sitting between them. CDR1 and CDR2 (germline): MNHEY, SMNVEV (reference sequence). Here the CDR3 reads CASSLEYLTDTGELFF. The CDR3 bases are TGTGCCAGCAGTTTAGAGTACCTGACAGACACCGGGGAGCTGTTTTTT.

The V call is TRBV5-4, the J call TRBJ1-3, with 7 bases matching TRBD1. With V trimmed by 4 bases and J by 3 bases, 7 bases remained unmatched. Germline-derived CDR1 and CDR2 are SGHNT and YYREEE (reference sequence). CDR3 length: 15 amino acids. The CDR3 loop is CASSPDRVFGNTIYF. In DNA form, the CDR3 reads TGTGCCAGCAGCCCTGACAGGGTTTTTGGAAACACCATATATTTT.

The V and J genes are TRBV14 and TRBJ2-7, with a weak D call TRBD2 (5 bases). The CDR3 totals 15 residues. CDR1 SGHDN and CDR2 FVKESK come from the germline V gene. V dropped 0 bases and J dropped 1 base, with 10 bases sitting between them. The CDR3: CASSQETRGSYEQYF. CDR3 coding DNA: TGTGCCAGCAGCCAAGAGACCCGAGGGTCCTACGAGCAGTACTTC.

This rearrangement joins TRBV7-2 to TRBJ1-2; D gene unclear. V lost 10 bases and J 5 bases, leaving 17 bases between the germline ends. CDR3 size: 13 residues. Germline values: CDR1 SGHTA, CDR2 FQGNSA. The CDR3 spells CATLPPMYYGYTF. As DNA, the CDR3 is TGTGCCACCCTACCTCCGATGTATTATGGCTACACCTTC. The full variable domain, its missing parts supplied by reference TRBV7-2 and TRBJ1-2, is GAGVSQSPSNKVTEKGKDVELRCDPISGHTALYWYRQSLGQGLEFLIYFQGNSAPDKSGLPSDRFSAERTGGSVSTLTIQRTQQEDSAVYLCATLPPMYYGYTFGSGTRLTVV.

The J gene is TRBJ1-1, the V gene TRBV7-2; 8 bases match TRBD1. With V trimmed by 5 bases and J by 10 bases, 6 bases remained unmatched. The germline gives CDR1 SGHTA, CDR2 FQGNSA. The CDR3 contains 12 residues. CDR3 sequence (DNA): TGTGCCAGCAGCCCGACAGGGGTTCTAGCTTTCTTT. Translating gives CASSPTGVLAFF.

The chain is built from TRBV29-1 and TRBJ2-1; D is possibly TRBD1 (6 bases). This CDR3 is built from 16 residues. Looked up from germline, CDR1 is SQVTM and CDR2 is ANQGSEA. V was trimmed by 5 bases and J by 2 bases, leaving 19 bases between them. CDR3 DNA sequence: TGCAGCGTTCCACTCGAGCTGGGGGCTGCCTACAATGAGCAGTTCTTC. Translated, it gives CSVPLELGAAYNEQFF.

This chain connects TRBV6-4 to TRBJ2-3, with 8 bases fitting TRBD1. Germline V lookup: CDR1 MRHNA, CDR2 SNTAGT. CDR3 length: 18 residues. The junction had 12 bases not matched to a gene; V was cut back by 2 bases and J by 2 bases. CDR3 in amino acids: CASSDRGEGQGHTDTQYF. DNA for the CDR3: TGTGCCAGCAGTGACCGTGGGGAAGGACAGGGCCACACAGATACGCAGTATTTT.

The J gene is TRBJ1-1, the V gene TRBV27, with D possibly matching TRBD1 (5 bases). V was cut by 3 bases and J by 1 base, with 9 bases left in between. The CDR3 consists of 14 residues. The germline CDR1 and CDR2 sequences are MNHEY and SMNVEV (reference sequence). The CDR3 DNA follows: TGTGCCAGCAGTTTTCTTCAGGGGAACACTGAAGCTTTCTTT. Translating it yields CASSFLQGNTEAFF.

The CDR3: CASKTDRKSGNTIYF. In nucleotides, the CDR3 is TGTGCCAGCAAAACGGACAGAAAATCTGGAAACACCATATATTTT. V gene TRBV6-4 combines with J gene TRBJ1-3, with D perhaps TRBD1 (6 bases). V lost 7 bases and J 1 base, leaving 14 bases between the germline ends. CDR3 length equals 15 residues. Germline V gene data show CDR1 as MRHNA and CDR2 as SNTAGT.

The chain recombines TRBV27 with TRBJ1-2; 8 nucleotides match TRBD1. This CDR3 is 13 amino acids long. Germline V gene lookup returns CDR1 MNHEY and CDR2 SMNVEV (reference sequence). With V trimmed by 2 bases and J by 8 bases, 4 bases remained unmatched. CDR3 DNA: TGTGCCAGCAGTTTAACCACAGGGGGAGGCTACACCTTC. Protein: CASSLTTGGGYTF.